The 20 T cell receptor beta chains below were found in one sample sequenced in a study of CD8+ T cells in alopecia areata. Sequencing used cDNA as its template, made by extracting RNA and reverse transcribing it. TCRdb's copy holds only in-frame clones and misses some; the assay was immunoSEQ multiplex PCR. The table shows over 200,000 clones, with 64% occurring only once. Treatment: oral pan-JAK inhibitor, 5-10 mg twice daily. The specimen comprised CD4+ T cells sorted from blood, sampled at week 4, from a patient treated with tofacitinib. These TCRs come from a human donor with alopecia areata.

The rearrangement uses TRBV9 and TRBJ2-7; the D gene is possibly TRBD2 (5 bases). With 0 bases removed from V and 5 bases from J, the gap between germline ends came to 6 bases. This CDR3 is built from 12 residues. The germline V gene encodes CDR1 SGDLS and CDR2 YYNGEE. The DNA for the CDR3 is TGTGCCAGCAGCGTAGCGGAGGACGAGCAGTACTTC. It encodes CASSVAEDEQYF.

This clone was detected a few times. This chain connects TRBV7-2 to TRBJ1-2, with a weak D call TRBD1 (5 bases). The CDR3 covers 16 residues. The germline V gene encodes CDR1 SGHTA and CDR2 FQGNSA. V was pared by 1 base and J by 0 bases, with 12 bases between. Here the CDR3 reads CASSLGSGTTNYGYTF. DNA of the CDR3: TGTGCCAGCAGCTTAGGTTCAGGGACTACTAACTATGGCTACACCTTC.

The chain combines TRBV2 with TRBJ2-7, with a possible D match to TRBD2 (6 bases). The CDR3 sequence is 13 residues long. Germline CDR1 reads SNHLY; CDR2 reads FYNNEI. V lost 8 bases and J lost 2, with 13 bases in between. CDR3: CASRASVTYEQYF. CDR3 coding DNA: TGTGCCAGCCGGGCTAGCGTTACCTACGAGCAGTACTTC.

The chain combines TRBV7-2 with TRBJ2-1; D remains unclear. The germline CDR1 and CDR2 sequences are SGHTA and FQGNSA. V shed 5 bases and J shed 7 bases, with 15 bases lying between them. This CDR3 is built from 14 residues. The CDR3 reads CASSPAARVNEQFF. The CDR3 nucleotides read TGTGCCAGCAGCCCGGCCGCACGAGTGAATGAGCAGTTCTTC.

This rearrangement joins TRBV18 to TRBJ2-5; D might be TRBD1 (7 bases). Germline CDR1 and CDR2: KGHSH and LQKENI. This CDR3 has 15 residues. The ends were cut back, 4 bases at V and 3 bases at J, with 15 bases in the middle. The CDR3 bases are TGTGCCAGCTCACGCGACAGGGACTCGAAAGAGACCCAGTACTTC. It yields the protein CASSRDRDSKETQYF.

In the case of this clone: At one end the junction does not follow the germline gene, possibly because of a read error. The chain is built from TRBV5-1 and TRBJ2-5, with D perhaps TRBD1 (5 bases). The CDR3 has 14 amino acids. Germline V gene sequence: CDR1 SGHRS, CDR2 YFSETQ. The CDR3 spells CASSSRETQQTQYF. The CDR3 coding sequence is TGCGCCAGCAGCTCCAGGGAAACCCAACAGACCCAGTACTTC.

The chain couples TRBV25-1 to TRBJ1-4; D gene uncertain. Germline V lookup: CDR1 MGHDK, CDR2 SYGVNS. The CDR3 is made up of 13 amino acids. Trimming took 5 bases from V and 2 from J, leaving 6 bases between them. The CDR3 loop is CASSLQTNEKLFF. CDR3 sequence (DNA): TGTGCCAGCAGTCTACAGACTAATGAAAAACTGTTTTTT. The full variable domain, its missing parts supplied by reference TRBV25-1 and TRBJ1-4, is EADIYQTPRYLVIGTGKKITLECSQTMGHDKMYWYQQDPGMELHLIHYSYGVNSTEKGDLSSESTVSRIRTEHFPLTLESARPSHTSQYLCASSLQTNEKLFFGSGTQLSVL.

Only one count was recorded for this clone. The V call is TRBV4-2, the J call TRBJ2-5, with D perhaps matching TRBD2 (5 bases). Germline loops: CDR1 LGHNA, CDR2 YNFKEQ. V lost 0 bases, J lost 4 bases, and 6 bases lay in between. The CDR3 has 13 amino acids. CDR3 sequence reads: CASSQDRGETQYF. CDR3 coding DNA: TGTGCCAGCAGCCAAGATCGGGGAGAGACCCAGTACTTC.

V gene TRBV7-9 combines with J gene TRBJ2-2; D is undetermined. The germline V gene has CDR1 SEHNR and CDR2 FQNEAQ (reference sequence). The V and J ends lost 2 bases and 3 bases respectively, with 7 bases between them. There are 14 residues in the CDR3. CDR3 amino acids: CASSLQLDTGELFF. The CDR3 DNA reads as TGTGCCAGCAGCTTACAACTGGACACCGGGGAGCTGTTTTTT.

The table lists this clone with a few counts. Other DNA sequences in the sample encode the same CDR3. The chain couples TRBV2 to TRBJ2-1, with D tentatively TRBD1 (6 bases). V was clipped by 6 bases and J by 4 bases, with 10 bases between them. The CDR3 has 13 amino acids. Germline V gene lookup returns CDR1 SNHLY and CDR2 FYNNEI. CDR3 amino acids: CASRTGPYNEQFF. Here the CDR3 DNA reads TGTGCCAGCAGGACAGGCCCTTACAATGAGCAGTTCTTC. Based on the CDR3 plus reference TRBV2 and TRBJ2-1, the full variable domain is EPEVTQTPSHQVTQMGQEVILRCVPISNHLYFYWYRQILGQKVEFLVSFYNNEISEKSEIFDDQFSVERPDGSNFTLKIRSTKLEDSAMYFCASRTGPYNEQFFGPGTRLTVL.

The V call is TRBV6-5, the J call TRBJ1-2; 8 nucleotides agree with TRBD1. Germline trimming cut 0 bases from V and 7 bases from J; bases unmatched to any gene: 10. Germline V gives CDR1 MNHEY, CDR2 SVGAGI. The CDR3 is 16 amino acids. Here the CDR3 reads CASSYSRTGGGPGYTF. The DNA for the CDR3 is TGTGCCAGCAGTTACTCGAGAACAGGGGGAGGTCCTGGCTACACCTTC.

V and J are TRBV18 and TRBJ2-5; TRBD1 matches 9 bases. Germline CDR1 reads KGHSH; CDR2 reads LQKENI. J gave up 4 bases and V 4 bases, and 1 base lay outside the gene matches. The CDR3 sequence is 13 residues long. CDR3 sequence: CASSRDRAETQYF. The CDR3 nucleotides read TGTGCCAGCTCACGGGACAGGGCAGAGACCCAGTACTTC.

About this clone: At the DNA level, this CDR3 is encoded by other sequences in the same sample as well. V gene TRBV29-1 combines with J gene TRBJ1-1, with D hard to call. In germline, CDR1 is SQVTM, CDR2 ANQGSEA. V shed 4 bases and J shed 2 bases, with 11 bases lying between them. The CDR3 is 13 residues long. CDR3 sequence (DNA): TGCAGCGTTGTGACCTATCGAAACACTGAAGCTTTCTTT. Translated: CSVVTYRNTEAFF.

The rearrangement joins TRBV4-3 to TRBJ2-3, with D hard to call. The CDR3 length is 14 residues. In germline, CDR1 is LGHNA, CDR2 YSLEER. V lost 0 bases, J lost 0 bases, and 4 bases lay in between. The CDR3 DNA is TGCGCCAGCAGCCAAGATTTTAGCACAGATACGCAGTATTTT. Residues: CASSQDFSTDTQYF.

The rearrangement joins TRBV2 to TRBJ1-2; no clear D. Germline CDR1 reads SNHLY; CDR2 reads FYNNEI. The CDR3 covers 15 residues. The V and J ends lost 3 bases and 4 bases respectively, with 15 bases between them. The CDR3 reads CASSERQATIYGYTF. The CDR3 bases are TGTGCCAGCAGTGAGCGGCAGGCCACCATCTATGGCTACACCTTC.

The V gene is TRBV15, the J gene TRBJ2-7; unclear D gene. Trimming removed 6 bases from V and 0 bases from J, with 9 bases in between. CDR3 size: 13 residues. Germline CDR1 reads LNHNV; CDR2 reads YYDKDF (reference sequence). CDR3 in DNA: TGTGCCACCAGAGGGATAGGCTCCTACGAGCAGTACTTC. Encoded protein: CATRGIGSYEQYF.

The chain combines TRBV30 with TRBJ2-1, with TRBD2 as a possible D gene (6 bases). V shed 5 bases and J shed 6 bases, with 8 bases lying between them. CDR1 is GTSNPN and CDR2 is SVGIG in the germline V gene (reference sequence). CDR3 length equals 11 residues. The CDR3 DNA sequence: TGTGCCTGGGGCGGGGTCAATGAGCAGTTCTTC. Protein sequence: CAWGGVNEQFF.

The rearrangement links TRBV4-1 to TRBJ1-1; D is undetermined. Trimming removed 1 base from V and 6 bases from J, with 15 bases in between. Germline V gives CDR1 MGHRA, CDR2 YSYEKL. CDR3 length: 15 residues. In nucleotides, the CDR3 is TGCGCCAGCAGCCAAGGGCCTTTTGGAGAAGCTGAAGCTTTCTTT. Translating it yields CASSQGPFGEAEAFF.

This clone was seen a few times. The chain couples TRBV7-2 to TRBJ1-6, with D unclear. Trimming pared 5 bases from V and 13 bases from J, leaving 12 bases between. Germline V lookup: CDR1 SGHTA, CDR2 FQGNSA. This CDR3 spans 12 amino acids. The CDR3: CASSVSQGPLHF. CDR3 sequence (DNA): TGTGCCAGCAGCGTAAGCCAAGGTCCCCTCCACTTT.

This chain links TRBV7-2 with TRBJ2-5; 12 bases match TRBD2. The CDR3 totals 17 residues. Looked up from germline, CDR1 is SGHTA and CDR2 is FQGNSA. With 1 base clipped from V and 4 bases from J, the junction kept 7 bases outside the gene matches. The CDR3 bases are TGTGCCAGCAGCTTAGGGTTACTAGCGGGGGGCCGAGAGACCCAGTACTTC. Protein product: CASSLGLLAGGRETQYF.